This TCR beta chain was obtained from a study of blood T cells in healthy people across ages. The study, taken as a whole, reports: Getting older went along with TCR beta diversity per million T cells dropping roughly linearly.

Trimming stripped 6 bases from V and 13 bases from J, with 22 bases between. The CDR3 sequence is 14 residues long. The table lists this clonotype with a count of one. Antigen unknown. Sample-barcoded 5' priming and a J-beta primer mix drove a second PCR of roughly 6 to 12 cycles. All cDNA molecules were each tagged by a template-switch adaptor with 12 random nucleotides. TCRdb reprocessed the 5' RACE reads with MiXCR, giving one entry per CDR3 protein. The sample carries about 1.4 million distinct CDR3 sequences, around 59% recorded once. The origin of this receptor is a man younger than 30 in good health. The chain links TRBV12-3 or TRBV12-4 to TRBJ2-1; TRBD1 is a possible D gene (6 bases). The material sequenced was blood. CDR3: CASSHTDRQETQFF. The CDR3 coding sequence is TGTGCCAGCAGCCATACGGACAGACAAGAGACCCAGTTCTTC.